This TCR beta chain derives from a study of T cell responses to AZD1222 COVID-19 vaccine. Using immunoSEQ multiplex PCR, the repertoire was profiled, and TCRdb retains in-frame clones only, with some absent. The table shows 85,000 to 100,000 clones, with roughly 91% occurring only once. The sample holds a few counts of this clone. The sequencing used peripheral blood, collected 28 days after the second AZD1222 dose. The source is an adult who received the AZD1222 COVID-19 vaccine.

The CDR3 DNA is TGTGCCAGCAGCAGCGGTGGGACAGGGGCCGCCGCCGGCTACACCTTC. This codes for CASSSGGTGAAAGYTF. This sequence joins TRBV7-3 and TRBJ1-2; TRBD1 agrees at 10 bases. The CDR3 runs 16 residues. With V trimmed by 5 bases and J by 8 bases, 14 bases remained unmatched. The germline CDR1 and CDR2 sequences are SGHTA and FQGTGA.